The present T cell receptor beta chain was sequenced within a study of naive and memory T cell subsets. Two oligonucleotides, mixed equimolar, formed the beta constant-region primer covering TRBC1 and TRBC2. Nested alpha and beta constant-region primers with the SP2 primer drove four PCR rounds on ligated cDNA. An oligonucleotide with the SP2 primer and a 12-nucleotide UMI was ligated to the cDNA 3' end. MiXCR, run by TCRdb on the UMI-ligation and nested PCR reads, gives a single entry per CDR3 protein. The data show 130,000 or so distinct CDR3 sequences, 30% to 45% seen once. After the first PCR, alpha and beta chain libraries were processed separately. CD8 T cells were positively selected from what remained after CD4 positive selection. Cells stained for CD3, CD4, CD8, CD45RA, CD27 and viability were sorted into four CD45RA/CD27 subsets. The CDR3 is 14 amino acids. V trimming: 10 bases; J trimming: 7 bases; junction bases outside the gene matches: 12. Germline CDR1 LNHDA, CDR2 SQIVND (reference sequence).

The clonotype comes from a human donor in good health. The rearrangement uses TRBV19 and TRBJ2-2, with 7 nucleotides matching TRBD1. Specimen: central memory CD4+ T cells from blood. CDR3 sequence (DNA): TGTGCCACCGTAGACAGGGCGCGAAACGGGGAGCTGTTTTTT. Amino acid sequence: CATVDRARNGELFF.